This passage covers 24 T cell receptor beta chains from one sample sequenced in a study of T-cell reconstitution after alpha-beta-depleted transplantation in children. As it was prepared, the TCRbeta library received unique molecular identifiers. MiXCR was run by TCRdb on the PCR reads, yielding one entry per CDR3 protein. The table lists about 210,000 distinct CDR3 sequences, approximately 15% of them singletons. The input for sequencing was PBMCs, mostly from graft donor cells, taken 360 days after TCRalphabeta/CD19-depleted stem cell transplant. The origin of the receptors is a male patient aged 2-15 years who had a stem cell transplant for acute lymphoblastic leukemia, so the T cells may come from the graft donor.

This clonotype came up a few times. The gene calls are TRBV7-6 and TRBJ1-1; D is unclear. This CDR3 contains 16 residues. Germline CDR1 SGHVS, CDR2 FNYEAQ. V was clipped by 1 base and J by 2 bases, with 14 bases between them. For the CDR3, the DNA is TGTGCCAGCAGCTTAGGGTACGGGGTCCTTAACACTGAAGCTTTCTTT. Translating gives CASSLGYGVLNTEAFF.

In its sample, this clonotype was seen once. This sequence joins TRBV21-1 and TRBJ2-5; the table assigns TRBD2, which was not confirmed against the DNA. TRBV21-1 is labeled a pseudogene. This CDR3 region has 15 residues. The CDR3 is CASSKGLAGRGTQYF. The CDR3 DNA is TGTGCCAGCAGCAAAGGACTAGCGGGGCGTGGGACCCAGTACTTC.

In DNA, the CDR3 is TGTGCCAGCTCACCACAGCTACCCACAGATACGCAGTATTTT. Protein product: CASSPQLPTDTQYF. This chain joins TRBV18 and TRBJ2-3; D gene uncertain. V was pared by 1 base and J by 2 bases, with 7 bases between. Per germline, CDR1 KGHSH and CDR2 LQKENI. The CDR3 is 14 amino acids.

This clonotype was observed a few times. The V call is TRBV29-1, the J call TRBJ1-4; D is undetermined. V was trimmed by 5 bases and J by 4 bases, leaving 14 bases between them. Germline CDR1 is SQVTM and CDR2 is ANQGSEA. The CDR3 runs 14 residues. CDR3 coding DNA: TGCAGCGTTACGGACCCCGTCGTTAATGAAAAACTGTTTTTT. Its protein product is CSVTDPVVNEKLFF. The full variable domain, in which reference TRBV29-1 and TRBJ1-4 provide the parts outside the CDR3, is SAVISQKPSRDICQRGTSLTIQCQVDSQVTMMFWYRQQPGQSLTLIATANQGSEATYESGFVIDKFPISRPNLTFSTLTVSNMSPEDSSIYLCSVTDPVVNEKLFFGSGTQLSVL.

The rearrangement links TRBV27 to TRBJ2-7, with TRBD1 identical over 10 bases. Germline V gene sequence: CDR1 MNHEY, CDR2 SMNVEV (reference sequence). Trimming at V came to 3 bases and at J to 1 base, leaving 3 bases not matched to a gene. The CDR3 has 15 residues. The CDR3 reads CASSFGGQGSYEQYF. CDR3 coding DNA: TGTGCCAGCAGTTTTGGGGGACAGGGGTCCTACGAGCAGTACTTC.

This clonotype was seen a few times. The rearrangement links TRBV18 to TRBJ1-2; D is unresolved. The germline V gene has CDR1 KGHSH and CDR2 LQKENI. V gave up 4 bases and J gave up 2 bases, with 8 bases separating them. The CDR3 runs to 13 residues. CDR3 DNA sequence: TGTGCCAGCTCACACAACAGAAACTATGGCTACACCTTC. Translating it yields CASSHNRNYGYTF.

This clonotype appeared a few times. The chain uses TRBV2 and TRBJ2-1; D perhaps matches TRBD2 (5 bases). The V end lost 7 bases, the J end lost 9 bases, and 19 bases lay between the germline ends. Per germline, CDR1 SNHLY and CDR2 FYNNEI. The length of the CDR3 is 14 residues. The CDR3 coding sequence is TGTGCCAGCAAGGTTTTGGGTCCCCGGGGTGAGCAGTTCTTC. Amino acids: CASKVLGPRGEQFF.

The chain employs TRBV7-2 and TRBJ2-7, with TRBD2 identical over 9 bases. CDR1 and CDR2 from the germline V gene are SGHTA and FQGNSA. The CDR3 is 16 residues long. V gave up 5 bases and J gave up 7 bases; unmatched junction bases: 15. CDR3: CASSPISGGFLGEQYF. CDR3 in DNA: TGTGCCAGCAGCCCAATTAGCGGGGGATTTCTTGGGGAGCAGTACTTC.

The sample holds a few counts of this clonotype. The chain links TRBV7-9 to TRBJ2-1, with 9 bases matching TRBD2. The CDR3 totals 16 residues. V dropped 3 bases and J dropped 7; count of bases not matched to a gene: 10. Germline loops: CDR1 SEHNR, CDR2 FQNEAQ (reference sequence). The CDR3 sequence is CASSFYMLAGMNEQFF. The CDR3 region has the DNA TGTGCCAGCAGCTTTTATATGCTAGCGGGGATGAATGAGCAGTTCTTC.

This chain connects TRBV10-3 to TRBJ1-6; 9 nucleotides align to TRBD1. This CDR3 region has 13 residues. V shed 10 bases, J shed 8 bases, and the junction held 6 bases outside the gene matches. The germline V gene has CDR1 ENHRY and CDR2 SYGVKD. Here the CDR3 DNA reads TGTGCCAGTGGACAGGGGATATATTCACCCCTCCACTTT. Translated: CASGQGIYSPLHF.

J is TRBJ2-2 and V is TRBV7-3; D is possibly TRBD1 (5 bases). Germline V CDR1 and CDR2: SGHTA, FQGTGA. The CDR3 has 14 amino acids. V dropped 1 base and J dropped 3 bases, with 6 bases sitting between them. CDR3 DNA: TGTGCCAGCAGCTTAAGCAGGGACACCGGGGAGCTGTTTTTT. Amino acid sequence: CASSLSRDTGELFF.

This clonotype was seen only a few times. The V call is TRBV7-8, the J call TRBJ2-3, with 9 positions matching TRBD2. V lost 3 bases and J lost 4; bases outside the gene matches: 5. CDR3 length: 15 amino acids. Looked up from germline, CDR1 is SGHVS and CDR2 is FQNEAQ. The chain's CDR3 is CASSFRTSAPDTQYF. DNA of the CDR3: TGTGCCAGCAGCTTCCGGACTAGCGCCCCAGATACGCAGTATTTT.

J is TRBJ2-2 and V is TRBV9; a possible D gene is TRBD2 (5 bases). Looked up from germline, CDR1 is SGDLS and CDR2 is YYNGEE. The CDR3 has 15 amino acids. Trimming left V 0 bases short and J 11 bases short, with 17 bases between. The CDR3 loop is CASSVEPRAGGELFF. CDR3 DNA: TGTGCCAGCAGCGTAGAGCCTCGGGCGGGTGGCGAGCTGTTTTTT.

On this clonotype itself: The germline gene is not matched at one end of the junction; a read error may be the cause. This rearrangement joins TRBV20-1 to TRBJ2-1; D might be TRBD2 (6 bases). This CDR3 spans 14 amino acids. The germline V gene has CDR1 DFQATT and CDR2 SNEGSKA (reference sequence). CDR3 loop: CSSRWRGPYNEQFF. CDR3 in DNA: TGCAGTTCTAGATGGCGGGGCCCCTACAATGAGCAGTTCTTC.

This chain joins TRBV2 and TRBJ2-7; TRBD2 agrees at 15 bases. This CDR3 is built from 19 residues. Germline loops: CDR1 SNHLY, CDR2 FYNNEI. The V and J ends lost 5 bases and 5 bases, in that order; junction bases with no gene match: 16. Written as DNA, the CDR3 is TGTGCCAGCAGTTCAGGGGTCGGGACTAGCGGGGGGCTTTACCACGAGCAGTACTTC. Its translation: CASSSGVGTSGGLYHEQYF.

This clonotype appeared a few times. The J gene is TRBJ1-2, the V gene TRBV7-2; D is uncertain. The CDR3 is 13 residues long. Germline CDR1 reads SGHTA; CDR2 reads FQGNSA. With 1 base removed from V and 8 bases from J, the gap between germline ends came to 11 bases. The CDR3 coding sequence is TGTGCCAGCAGCTTAGATGGTGGGAAAGGCTACACCTTC. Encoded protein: CASSLDGGKGYTF.

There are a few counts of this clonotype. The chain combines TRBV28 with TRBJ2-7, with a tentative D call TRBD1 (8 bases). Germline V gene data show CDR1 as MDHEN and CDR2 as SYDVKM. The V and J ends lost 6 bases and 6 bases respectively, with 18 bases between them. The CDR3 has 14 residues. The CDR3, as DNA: TGTGCCAGCAGACTCGGACAGGGAGGGTCCGAGCAGTACTTC. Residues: CASRLGQGGSEQYF.

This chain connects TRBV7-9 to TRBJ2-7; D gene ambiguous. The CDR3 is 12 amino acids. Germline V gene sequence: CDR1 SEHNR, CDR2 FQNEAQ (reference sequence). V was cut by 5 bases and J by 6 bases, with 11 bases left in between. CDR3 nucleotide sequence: TGTGCCAGCAGCCTCCAAGAGGCCGAGCAGTACTTC. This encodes CASSLQEAEQYF.

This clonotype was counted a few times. This chain's CDR3 is CASSEPGLGTDTQYF. DNA for the CDR3: TGTGCCAGCAGTGAACCGGGACTAGGCACAGATACGCAGTATTTT. The chain is built from TRBV25-1 and TRBJ2-3, with 8 bases that match TRBD2. This CDR3 comprises 15 residues. With 2 bases clipped from V and 1 base from J, the junction kept 2 bases outside the gene matches. Germline assignment: CDR1 MGHDK and CDR2 SYGVNS. Full variable domain (rest looked up from reference TRBV25-1 and TRBJ2-3): EADIYQTPRYLVIGTGKKITLECSQTMGHDKMYWYQQDPGMELHLIHYSYGVNSTEKGDLSSESTVSRIRTEHFPLTLESARPSHTSQYLCASSEPGLGTDTQYFGPGTRLTVL.

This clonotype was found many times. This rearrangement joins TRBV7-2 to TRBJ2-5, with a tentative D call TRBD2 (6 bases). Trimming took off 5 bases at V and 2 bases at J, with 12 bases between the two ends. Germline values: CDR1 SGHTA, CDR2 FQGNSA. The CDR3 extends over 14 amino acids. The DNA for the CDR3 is TGTGCCAGCAGCCCACCGGGACTGCAAGAGACCCAGTACTTC. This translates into CASSPPGLQETQYF.

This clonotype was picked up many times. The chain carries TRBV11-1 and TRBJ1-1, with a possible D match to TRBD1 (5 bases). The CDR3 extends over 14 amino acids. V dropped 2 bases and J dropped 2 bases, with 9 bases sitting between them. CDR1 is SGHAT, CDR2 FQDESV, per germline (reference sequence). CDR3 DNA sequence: TGTGCCAGCAGCTTATGGGGGGACAACACTGAAGCTTTCTTT. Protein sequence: CASSLWGDNTEAFF.

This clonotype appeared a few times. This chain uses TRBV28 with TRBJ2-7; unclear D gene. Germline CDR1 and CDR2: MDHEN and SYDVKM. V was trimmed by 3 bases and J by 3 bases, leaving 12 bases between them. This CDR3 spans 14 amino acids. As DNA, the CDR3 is TGTGCCAGCAGTTTGCCTGCCCTATTCTACGAGCAGTACTTC. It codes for CASSLPALFYEQYF.

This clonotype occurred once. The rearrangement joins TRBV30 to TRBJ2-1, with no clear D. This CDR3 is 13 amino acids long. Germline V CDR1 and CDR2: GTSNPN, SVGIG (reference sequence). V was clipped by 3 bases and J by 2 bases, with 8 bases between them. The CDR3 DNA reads TGTGCCTGGAGAACTCCGACCTACAATGAGCAGTTCTTC. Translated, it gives CAWRTPTYNEQFF.

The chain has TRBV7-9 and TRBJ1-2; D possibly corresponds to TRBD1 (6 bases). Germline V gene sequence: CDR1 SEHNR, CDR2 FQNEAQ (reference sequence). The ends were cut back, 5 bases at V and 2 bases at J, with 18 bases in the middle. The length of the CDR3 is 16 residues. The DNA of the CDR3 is TGTGCCAGCAGCCTAGGGGGGCAGGCTGGAAACTATGGCTACACCTTC. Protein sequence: CASSLGGQAGNYGYTF.